The 21 T cell receptor beta chains given below trace back to one sample, sequenced in a study of HIV-infected children after antiretroviral therapy interruption. RNA-based 3' RACE libraries used unique molecular identifiers. TCRdb reprocessed the 3' RACE reads with MiXCR, giving one entry per CDR3 protein. The data show some 90,000 distinct CDR3 sequences, about 7% seen once. Regarding treatment: PENTA 11 planned treatment interruption arm or continuous ART arm. The sample here was CD45RA+ CD4+ T cells from PBMCs, pooled from several time points, taken from a donor given antiretroviral therapy, either interrupted or continuous. Subset defined: naive CD4+ CD45RA+ CD45RO- T cells. The origin of the receptors is a pool of human donors with HIV.

This sequence joins TRBV19 and TRBJ1-5, with TRBD1 as a possible D gene (5 bases). In germline, CDR1 is LNHDA, CDR2 SQIVND (reference sequence). The CDR3 contains 14 residues. The V end was cut by 3 bases, the J end by 4 bases, with 10 bases between. The DNA of the CDR3 is TGTGCCAGTAGTATCGCCGGGGGGAATCAGCCCCAGCATTTT. This gives the protein CASSIAGGNQPQHF.

The genes are TRBV4-1 and TRBJ2-7; the match to TRBD1 covers 7 bases. Losses at the gene ends were 4 bases for V and 2 bases for J; bases not matched to a gene: 11. This CDR3 contains 16 residues. Germline CDR1 and CDR2: MGHRA and YSYEKL. CDR3 loop: CASSPARGPWAYEQYF. The DNA of the CDR3 is TGCGCCAGCAGCCCAGCGAGGGGGCCGTGGGCCTACGAGCAGTACTTC.

The chain is built from TRBV12-3 or TRBV12-4 and TRBJ2-3; D possibly corresponds to TRBD1 (5 bases). There are 15 residues in the CDR3. Trimming took off 2 bases at V and 1 base at J, with 10 bases between the two ends. The CDR3 region is CASSLLVQGTDTQYF. DNA of the CDR3: TGTGCCAGCAGTTTACTAGTACAGGGCACAGATACGCAGTATTTT.

This clonotype has more than one count but fewer than ten. The genes are TRBV5-1 and TRBJ2-5; a weak D match, TRBD1 (6 bases). V dropped 6 bases and J dropped 2 bases, with 20 bases sitting between them. CDR1 is SGHRS, CDR2 YFSETQ, per germline. The length of the CDR3 is 16 residues. The CDR3 DNA reads as TGCGCCAGCACCCTGCGGCCGGGACATACGCAAGAGACCCAGTACTTC. Amino acid sequence: CASTLRPGHTQETQYF.

This chain uses TRBV12-3 or TRBV12-4 with TRBJ1-6; the D gene is possibly TRBD1 (5 bases). Trimming cost V 6 bases and J 8 bases, with 8 bases left between them. The CDR3 spans 12 residues. In nucleotides, the CDR3 is TGTGCCAGCAGCGCAGGGTATTCACCCCTCCACTTT. As protein: CASSAGYSPLHF.

This clonotype was found many times. J is TRBJ2-5 and V is TRBV5-1; D ambiguous. This CDR3 has 12 amino acids. The germline V and J ends were trimmed by 4 bases and 4 bases, with 8 bases remaining between them. Germline CDR1 reads SGHRS; CDR2 reads YFSETQ. The CDR3 sequence is CASSGVRETQYF. CDR3 nucleotides: TGCGCCAGCAGCGGGGTGAGAGAGACCCAGTACTTC.

This rearrangement joins TRBV19 to TRBJ1-5, with a weak D call TRBD1 (5 bases). The length of the CDR3 is 14 residues. Germline values: CDR1 LNHDA, CDR2 SQIVND (reference sequence). V was cut by 3 bases and J by 5 bases, with 11 bases left in between. DNA for the CDR3: TGTGCCAGTAGTATTCGGGGGTGGGATCAGCCCCAGCATTTT. It encodes CASSIRGWDQPQHF.

The rearrangement uses TRBV20-1 and TRBJ1-2; D uncertain. Trimming shortened V by 2 bases and J by 0 bases, and 7 bases separated the two germline ends. Germline loops: CDR1 DFQATT, CDR2 SNEGSKA (reference sequence). CDR3 size: 13 residues. The CDR3 loop is CSARISSNYGYTF. CDR3 DNA: TGCAGTGCTAGAATAAGTTCTAACTATGGCTACACCTTC.

This clonotype was found many times. CDR3 sequence (DNA): TGCGCCAGCAGCTTCGGCACAACCTACGAGCAGTACTTC. It specifies CASSFGTTYEQYF. The genes are TRBV5-1 and TRBJ2-7; D is ambiguous. Trimming removed 2 bases at V and 2 bases at J, with 8 bases between. Germline loops: CDR1 SGHRS, CDR2 YFSETQ. The length of the CDR3 is 13 residues.

There are many counts of this clonotype. J is TRBJ2-1 and V is TRBV9; 11 bases are shared with TRBD2. This CDR3 has 16 residues. V shed 4 bases, J shed 7 bases, and the junction held 10 bases outside the gene matches. CDR1 is SGDLS, CDR2 YYNGEE, per germline. CDR3 bases: TGTGCCAGCAGCTTGAGACTAGCGGGGCCAAGGAATGAGCAGTTCTTC. Translating gives CASSLRLAGPRNEQFF.

This clonotype was counted ten times or more. V usage is TRBV9 and J usage is TRBJ1-4, with 9 bases identical to TRBD1. This CDR3 contains 15 residues. The junction had 7 bases not matched to a gene; V was cut back by 4 bases and J by 6 bases. Germline V gene data show CDR1 as SGDLS and CDR2 as YYNGEE. The CDR3 nucleotides read TGTGCCAGCAGCCCAAAACAGGGGGCTTATGAAAAACTGTTTTTT. It yields the protein CASSPKQGAYEKLFF. The entire variable domain, with the rest obtained from reference TRBV9 and TRBJ1-4, is as follows: DSGVTQTPKHLITATGQRVTLRCSPRSGDLSVYWYQQSLDQGLQFLIQYYNGEERAKGNILERFSAQQFPDLHSELNLSSLELGDSALYFCASSPKQGAYEKLFFGSGTQLSVL.

Ten or more counts support this clonotype. The chain has TRBV20-1 and TRBJ2-7; D may be TRBD1 (6 bases). This CDR3 has 15 amino acids. Between the trimmed V and J ends, which lost 2 bases and 5 bases, there was a span of 19 bases. Germline V gene data show CDR1 as DFQATT and CDR2 as SNEGSKA (reference sequence). The CDR3 region has the DNA TGCAGTGCTAGACCCACAGGGAAAATGTCAAACGAGCAGTACTTC. Translation: CSARPTGKMSNEQYF.

This clonotype was picked up many times. The chain recombines TRBV20-1 with TRBJ2-7; no clear D gene. Trimming removed 0 bases from V and 5 bases from J, with 17 bases in between. The CDR3 runs 15 residues. Germline CDR1 and CDR2: DFQATT and SNEGSKA (reference sequence). CDR3 sequence (DNA): TGCAGTGCTAGAGATATGGGCAGGCTTCTGGACGAGCAGTACTTC. This encodes CSARDMGRLLDEQYF.

This clonotype was counted ten times or more. V and J are TRBV20-1 and TRBJ1-1; 10 bases align to TRBD1. The length of the CDR3 is 16 residues. V gave up 2 bases and J gave up 4 bases; unmatched junction bases: 10. Germline-derived CDR1 and CDR2 are DFQATT and SNEGSKA (reference sequence). CDR3 sequence reads: CSARSTGTGEGTEAFF. CDR3 coding DNA: TGCAGTGCTAGATCTACCGGGACAGGGGAGGGCACTGAAGCTTTCTTT.

The V call is TRBV12-3 or TRBV12-4, the J call TRBJ1-1; 7 bases are shared with TRBD1. The CDR3 spans 16 residues. V shed 6 bases, J shed 1 base, and the junction held 11 bases outside the gene matches. The CDR3 nucleotides read TGTGCCAGCAGGGGACAGCTCCCGAGGGAGAACACTGAAGCTTTCTTT. Its translation: CASRGQLPRENTEAFF.

This clonotype was picked up many times. The chain combines TRBV6-1 with TRBJ1-2, with 8 bases lining up with TRBD1. There are 16 residues in the CDR3. The trim removed 0 bases at V and 7 bases at J, leaving 10 bases unmatched. Germline CDR1 reads MNHNS; CDR2 reads SASEGT. CDR3 in amino acids: CASSEALSRDRSGYTF. CDR3 DNA: TGTGCCAGCAGTGAAGCCCTGTCCCGGGACAGGAGTGGCTACACCTTC.

In its sample, this clonotype was seen a few times. The J gene is TRBJ2-7, the V gene TRBV7-2; 10 bases line up with TRBD1. From germline, CDR1 is SGHTA and CDR2 FQGNSA. The CDR3 runs 16 residues. The trim removed 2 bases at V and 0 bases at J, leaving 4 bases unmatched. CDR3 region: CASSLMGQGSSYEQYF. The DNA for the CDR3 is TGTGCCAGCAGCTTAATGGGACAGGGGAGCTCCTACGAGCAGTACTTC. Based on the CDR3 plus reference TRBV7-2 and TRBJ2-7, the full variable domain is GAGVSQSPSNKVTEKGKDVELRCDPISGHTALYWYRQSLGQGLEFLIYFQGNSAPDKSGLPSDRFSAERTGGSVSTLTIQRTQQEDSAVYLCASSLMGQGSSYEQYFGPGTRLTVT.

This clonotype was picked up many times. This chain joins TRBV7-9 and TRBJ2-2; 8 bases line up with TRBD1. CDR1 is SEHNR and CDR2 is FQNEAQ in the germline V gene (reference sequence). This CDR3 contains 15 residues. J lost 8 bases, V lost 5 bases, and 10 bases had no gene match. As DNA, the CDR3 is TGTGCCAGCAGCCGGAAAGGACAGGGTCAAGGGGAGCTGTTTTTT. It yields the protein CASSRKGQGQGELFF.

This clonotype was seen many times. V is TRBV6-5 and J is TRBJ2-2, with 8 bases aligning to TRBD1. Germline values: CDR1 MNHEY, CDR2 SVGAGI. This CDR3 has 15 residues. J gave up 6 bases and V 6 bases, and 9 bases lay outside the gene matches. The CDR3 nucleotides are TGTGCCAGCAGGAGACAGGGGCTAAATTCCGGGGAGCTGTTTTTT. Translating gives CASRRQGLNSGELFF.

At least ten counts were recorded for this clonotype. This chain links TRBV12-3 or TRBV12-4 with TRBJ1-1; maybe TRBD1 (5 bases). Trimming took off 5 bases at V and 3 bases at J, with 13 bases between the two ends. The CDR3 loop spans 14 amino acids. This chain's CDR3 is CASSTRDSDTEAFF. CDR3 in DNA: TGTGCCAGCAGTACTCGAGACAGCGACACTGAAGCTTTCTTT.

Many counts were recorded for this clonotype. V is TRBV7-2 and J is TRBJ2-1; D might be TRBD1 (6 bases). The CDR3 contains 13 residues. The germline V gene has CDR1 SGHTA and CDR2 FQGNSA. Trimming stripped 5 bases from V and 12 bases from J, with 17 bases between. Written as DNA, the CDR3 is TGTGCCAGCAGCCGGGACAACGCACAGGGGCAGTTCTTC. As protein: CASSRDNAQGQFF.